A single sample is the source of the 28 T cell receptor beta chains below, sequenced in a study of blood T cell repertoires in COVID-19. Using immunoSEQ multiplex PCR, the repertoire was profiled, and TCRdb retains in-frame clones only, with some absent. The profile shows some 210,000 clones, just under 85% of them singletons. Material: peripheral blood. These TCRs come from a woman in her seventies with active or convalescent COVID-19.

J is TRBJ2-7 and V is TRBV2; 9 positions agree with TRBD2. The V segment lost 6 bases and the J segment 3 bases; nucleotides outside the gene matches: 3. The CDR3 contains 13 residues. Germline CDR1 and CDR2: SNHLY and FYNNEI. The CDR3 loop reads CASRREGVYEQYF. The CDR3 DNA reads TGTGCCAGCAGGCGGGAGGGCGTCTACGAGCAGTACTTC.

The V call is TRBV2, the J call TRBJ2-3, with D tentatively TRBD1 (5 bases). CDR1 and CDR2 from the germline V gene are SNHLY and FYNNEI. The CDR3 spans 13 residues. V dropped 3 bases and J dropped 8 bases, with 12 bases sitting between them. CDR3 protein: CASSEQGIRTQYF. The CDR3 DNA is TGTGCCAGCAGTGAGCAGGGCATACGTACGCAGTATTTT.

This clone has only a few counts. V gene TRBV3-1 (or the pseudogene TRBV3-2) combines with J gene TRBJ1-5; D call uncertain. The germline gives CDR1 LGHDT, CDR2 YNNKEL (reference sequence). This CDR3 region has 15 residues. The V gene lost 1 base and the J gene lost 3 bases, with 10 bases spanning the gap. This chain's CDR3 is CASSQGTEHNQPQHF. The CDR3 nucleotides read TGTGCCAGCAGCCAAGGTACCGAACACAATCAGCCCCAGCATTTT.

The V call is TRBV30, the J call TRBJ2-7; the D is unclear. The CDR3 covers 12 residues. CDR1 and CDR2 (germline): GTSNPN, SVGIG (reference sequence). The germline V and J ends were trimmed by 2 bases and 4 bases, with 9 bases remaining between them. The CDR3 is CAWSPHQYEQYF. CDR3 in DNA: TGTGCCTGGAGTCCCCACCAGTACGAGCAGTACTTC.

The genes are TRBV6-5 and TRBJ1-2; no clear D gene. CDR1 MNHEY and CDR2 SVGAGI come from the germline V gene. Trimming shortened V by 6 bases and J by 4 bases, and 15 bases separated the two germline ends. This CDR3 has 14 residues. The DNA of the CDR3 is TGTGCCAGCAGCCGTGCTGGGAGTGGCTATGGCTACACCTTC. It specifies CASSRAGSGYGYTF.

The rearrangement uses TRBV28 and TRBJ1-1; 9 bases match TRBD1. Trimming took 5 bases from V and 11 from J; bases not matched to a gene: 12. Germline assignment: CDR1 MDHEN and CDR2 SYDVKM. The CDR3 extends over 14 amino acids. In nucleotides, the CDR3 is TGTGCCAGCAGTGCCTCAACAGGGGGCGCGGGGGCTTTCTTT. This sequence encodes CASSASTGGAGAFF.

This clone was recorded a few times. The chain recombines TRBV29-1 with TRBJ2-1, with 13 bases that match TRBD2. Germline CDR1 and CDR2: SQVTM and ANQGSEA. The CDR3 loop spans 15 amino acids. V lost 6 bases to trimming and J lost 7 bases; unmatched junction nucleotides: 9. The CDR3 is CSVSTSGRSWNEQFF. CDR3 nucleotide sequence: TGCAGCGTATCGACTAGCGGGAGGAGTTGGAATGAGCAGTTCTTC.

This clone has a handful of counts. The chain has TRBV21-1 and TRBJ2-3; the D call in the table, TRBD2, was not verified against the DNA. TRBV21-1 is a pseudogene. The CDR3 totals 18 residues. In DNA form, the CDR3 reads TGTGCCAGCAGCAAAGGGGCCGGGACTAGGGAACCCACAGATACGCAGTATTTT. Its protein product is CASSKGAGTREPTDTQYF.

J is TRBJ1-4 and V is TRBV10-1; D is ambiguous. The CDR3 contains 13 residues. V lost 8 bases, J lost 8 bases, and 15 bases lay in between. Germline V gene lookup returns CDR1 WNHNN and CDR2 SYGVQD (reference sequence). The CDR3 here is CASSNSHREKLFF. CDR3 nucleotide sequence: TGCGCCAGCTCTAACTCTCACCGGGAAAAACTGTTTTTT.

At least ten counts were recorded for this clone. The rearrangement links TRBV9 to TRBJ2-1; D may be TRBD2 (6 bases). The CDR3 length is 14 residues. Germline V gives CDR1 SGDLS, CDR2 YYNGEE. Trimming removed 4 bases from V and 9 bases from J, with 17 bases in between. CDR3 region: CASSPWGGPGEQFF. The CDR3 DNA follows: TGTGCCAGCAGCCCGTGGGGAGGACCCGGTGAGCAGTTCTTC. The whole variable domain, filled in from reference TRBV9 and TRBJ2-1, reads DSGVTQTPKHLITATGQRVTLRCSPRSGDLSVYWYQQSLDQGLQFLIQYYNGEERAKGNILERFSAQQFPDLHSELNLSSLELGDSALYFCASSPWGGPGEQFFGPGTRLTVL.

This clone was observed a handful of times. The chain links TRBV13 to TRBJ2-2; D perhaps matches TRBD2 (6 bases). The germline V gene encodes CDR1 PRHDT and CDR2 FYEKMQ (reference sequence). The V gene lost 1 base and the J gene lost 1 base, with 7 bases spanning the gap. This CDR3 has 15 amino acids. For the CDR3, the DNA is TGTGCCAGCAGCTTAGCGGGAGTGAACACCGGGGAGCTGTTTTTT. Translated: CASSLAGVNTGELFF. The full variable domain, completed using reference TRBV13 and TRBJ2-2, is AAGVIQSPRHLIKEKRETATLKCYPIPRHDTVYWYQQGPGQDPQFLISFYEKMQSDKGSIPDRFSAQQFSDYHSELNMSSLELGDSALYFCASSLAGVNTGELFFGEGSRLTVL.

V and J are TRBV6-1 and TRBJ1-6; 7 bases align to TRBD1. This CDR3 is 17 amino acids long. J gave up 9 bases and V 2 bases, and 13 bases lay outside the gene matches. Looked up from germline, CDR1 is MNHNS and CDR2 is SASEGT. CDR3 protein: CASSEIRPGGFGSPLHF. The CDR3 DNA is TGTGCCAGCAGTGAAATTCGGCCAGGGGGGTTTGGTTCACCCCTCCACTTT.

This CDR3 reads CASSKGGALYGYTF. Written as DNA, the CDR3 is TGTGCCAGCAGCAAGGGGGGGGCCCTCTATGGCTACACCTTC. This chain uses TRBV7-9 with TRBJ1-2, with a tentative D call TRBD1 (6 bases). V was cut by 5 bases and J by 4 bases, with 14 bases left in between. The CDR3 has 14 amino acids. Per germline, CDR1 SEHNR and CDR2 FQNEAQ (reference sequence).

The table lists this clone with a count of one. The chain couples TRBV6-4 to TRBJ1-1; TRBD1 matches at 8 bases. The CDR3 totals 14 residues. Losses at the gene ends were 6 bases for V and 10 bases for J; bases not matched to a gene: 13. CDR1 is MRHNA and CDR2 is SNTAGT in the germline V gene. CDR3 sequence reads: CASRDEPSRGRAFF. CDR3 nucleotides: TGTGCCAGCAGAGATGAACCCTCCAGGGGGCGAGCTTTCTTT.

This chain links TRBV12-3 or TRBV12-4 with TRBJ1-1; 8 nucleotides line up with TRBD1. The CDR3 sequence is 13 residues long. V was clipped by 5 bases and J by 5 bases; unmatched bases: 4. The CDR3 nucleotides read TGTGCCAGCAGTCCGACAGGGGATACTGAAGCTTTCTTT. Translation: CASSPTGDTEAFF.

This sequence joins TRBV5-6 and TRBJ1-1; a weak D match, TRBD1 (6 bases). The length of the CDR3 is 14 residues. The germline V gene encodes CDR1 SGHDT and CDR2 YYEEEE. V gave up 0 bases and J gave up 5 bases, with 11 bases separating them. The CDR3 coding sequence is TGTGCCAGCAGCTTGGTGGGGGGGCGGACTGAAGCTTTCTTT. Its translation: CASSLVGGRTEAFF. The whole variable domain, filled in from reference TRBV5-6 and TRBJ1-1, reads DAGVTQSPTHLIKTRGQQVTLRCSPKSGHDTVSWYQQALGQGPQFIFQYYEEEERQRGNFPDRFSGHQFPNYSSELNVNALLLGDSALYLCASSLVGGRTEAFFGQGTRLTVV.

J is TRBJ1-5 and V is TRBV6-5, with D possibly matching TRBD1 (6 bases). The CDR3 runs 16 residues. The V gene lost 4 bases and the J gene lost 0 bases, with 13 bases spanning the gap. Germline lookup yields CDR1 MNHEY and CDR2 SVGAGI. The chain's CDR3 is CASSWGGHYSNQPQHF. In DNA form, the CDR3 reads TGTGCCAGCAGTTGGGGGGGACACTATAGCAATCAGCCCCAGCATTTT.

The CDR3 sequence is CASSQQGHYGYTF. The CDR3 DNA follows: TGTGCCAGCAGCCAACAGGGTCACTATGGCTACACCTTC. The J gene is TRBJ1-2, the V gene TRBV14, with a tentative D call TRBD1 (5 bases). This CDR3 comprises 13 residues. Germline loops: CDR1 SGHDN, CDR2 FVKESK. V lost 2 bases and J lost 3, with 7 bases in between.

This chain links TRBV24-1 with TRBJ1-5; D might be TRBD1 (5 bases). There are 16 residues in the CDR3. Germline lookup yields CDR1 KGHDR and CDR2 SFDVKD. The V and J ends lost 3 bases and 2 bases respectively, with 13 bases between them. The CDR3 region is CATSDGRALGNQPQHF. CDR3 nucleotides: TGTGCCACCAGTGATGGCAGGGCGTTGGGCAATCAGCCCCAGCATTTT.

The chain links TRBV28 to TRBJ1-1; possible D gene TRBD1, 6 bases. Germline-derived CDR1 and CDR2 are MDHEN and SYDVKM. Trimming took off 6 bases at V and 4 bases at J, with 12 bases between the two ends. CDR3 length: 13 residues. The CDR3 coding sequence is TGTGCCAGCAGGCCAGGGGTCGGCACTGAAGCTTTCTTT. It specifies CASRPGVGTEAFF.

This CDR3 is CASSSPGPYGYTF. The DNA of the CDR3 is TGTGCCAGCAGTAGCCCAGGCCCCTATGGCTACACCTTC. The chain employs TRBV6-5 and TRBJ1-2; D not resolved. V lost 5 bases and J lost 4, with 11 bases in between. The CDR3 is 13 residues long. Germline CDR1 reads MNHEY; CDR2 reads SVGAGI.

This chain links TRBV19 with TRBJ1-1, with D tentatively TRBD1 (5 bases). Trimming removed 1 base from V and 2 bases from J, with 11 bases in between. Germline CDR1 and CDR2: LNHDA and SQIVND (reference sequence). CDR3 length equals 15 residues. The CDR3 protein is CASSIGGVSNTEAFF. CDR3 nucleotides: TGTGCCAGTAGTATAGGGGGGGTGAGTAACACTGAAGCTTTCTTT.

The V call is TRBV19, the J call TRBJ1-1, with a weak D call TRBD1 (6 bases). This CDR3 spans 13 amino acids. Germline-derived CDR1 and CDR2 are LNHDA and SQIVND (reference sequence). V was clipped by 9 bases and J by 5 bases, with 16 bases between them. This CDR3 reads CASSSEGGTEAFF. DNA of the CDR3: TGTGCCAGCTCCTCCGAGGGGGGGACTGAAGCTTTCTTT.

The chain recombines TRBV7-9 with TRBJ2-7; D gene unclear. The V end lost 5 bases, the J end lost 2 bases, and 13 bases lay between the germline ends. This CDR3 has 14 residues. CDR1 is SEHNR and CDR2 is FQNEAQ in the germline V gene (reference sequence). CDR3 loop: CASSTTSLTYEQYF. The CDR3 DNA reads as TGTGCCAGCAGCACCACAAGTTTAACCTACGAGCAGTACTTC.

The chain has TRBV18 and TRBJ1-1; tentative D call: TRBD1 (5 bases). Germline V lookup: CDR1 KGHSH, CDR2 LQKENI. V lost 6 bases and J lost 2, with 19 bases in between. This CDR3 comprises 16 residues. The CDR3 is CASSPGKRGGNTEAFF. The CDR3 DNA reads TGTGCCAGCTCCCCGGGAAAAAGGGGAGGAAACACTGAAGCTTTCTTT.

The chain couples TRBV21-1 to TRBJ2-5; TRBD1 is taken as the D call from the table, unchecked against the DNA. TRBV21-1 is a known pseudogene. The CDR3 totals 16 residues. The CDR3 reads CASSKGSNRSQWTQYF. Written as DNA, the CDR3 is TGTGCCAGCAGCAAAGGTTCGAACAGGTCCCAGTGGACCCAGTACTTC.

There are many counts of this clone. V is TRBV19 and J is TRBJ1-3; D possibly corresponds to TRBD1 (6 bases). The CDR3 totals 20 residues. The germline V gene encodes CDR1 LNHDA and CDR2 SQIVND (reference sequence). V lost 3 bases, J lost 2 bases, and 26 bases lay in between. CDR3: CASSMSDRRILNAAGNTIYF. In nucleotides, the CDR3 is TGTGCCAGTAGTATGTCGGACAGACGGATCCTTAATGCGGCTGGAAACACCATATATTTT.

The chain carries TRBV6-5 and TRBJ1-1; the match to TRBD1 covers 9 bases. The CDR3 loop spans 15 amino acids. The V gene end was trimmed by 6 bases and the J gene end by 0 bases; junction bases not matched to a gene: 5. CDR1 and CDR2 (germline): MNHEY, SVGAGI. The CDR3 region is CASSMDRGMNTEAFF. The CDR3 nucleotides are TGTGCCAGCAGCATGGACAGGGGTATGAACACTGAAGCTTTCTTT.